This is a list of T cell receptor beta chains from one sample in a study of vaccination effects on CD4 cells after COVID-19. TCRdb's table, derived via immunoSEQ multiplex PCR, lists solely in-frame clones and lacks some. In the table there are 25,000 to 30,000 clones, approximately 71% of which are singletons. For these TCRs, the target antigens are not known. The sequences come from CD4+ T cells from PBMCs cultured with HCoV-NL63 spike peptides, collected after COVID-19 vaccination. The receptors come from a human donor who received a COVID-19 vaccine. The CDR3 runs from the conserved cysteine through the conserved F or W. The D gene is left open where the match is weak. Clone size is not always given. Where it is, it says once, few, many or a class for expanded clones.

V gene: TRBV3-1/TRBV3-2; J gene: TRBJ2-5; clone size: .; D gene: .; CDR3 protein: CASVFGEQETQYF; CDR3 DNA: TGTGCCAGCGTGTTCGGAGAACAAGAGACCCAGTACTTC
V gene: TRBV7-2; J gene: TRBJ2-1; clone size: .; D gene: .; CDR3 protein: CASKEQPGDGEQFF; CDR3 DNA: TGTGCCAGCAAGGAACAGCCCGGGGACGGGGAGCAGTTCTTC
V gene: TRBV18; J gene: TRBJ1-5; clone size: .; D gene: TRBD1; CDR3 protein: CASSPGQGANQPQHF; CDR3 DNA: TGTGCCAGCTCGCCCGGACAGGGAGCCAATCAGCCCCAGCATTTT
V gene: TRBV27; J gene: TRBJ1-5; clone size: .; D gene: TRBD1; CDR3 protein: CASRTGGSNQPQHF; CDR3 DNA: TGTGCCAGCAGGACAGGGGGCAGCAATCAGCCCCAGCATTTT
V gene: TRBV5-1; J gene: TRBJ2-1; clone size: few; D gene: TRBD2; CDR3 protein: CASSLTAGGYNNEQFF; CDR3 DNA: TGCGCCAGCAGCTTGACCGCGGGGGGGTACAACAATGAGCAGTTCTTC
V gene: TRBV7-2; J gene: TRBJ1-2; clone size: .; D gene: .; CDR3 protein: CASSLVVGGYTF; CDR3 DNA: TGTGCCAGCAGCTTAGTTGTGGGAGGCTACACCTTC
V gene: TRBV18; J gene: TRBJ1-4; clone size: .; D gene: TRBD1; CDR3 protein: CASSPGQNEKLFF; CDR3 DNA: TGTGCCAGCTCGCCGGGACAGAATGAAAAACTGTTTTTT
V gene: TRBV28; J gene: TRBJ1-1; clone size: .; D gene: .; CDR3 protein: CASSLAGGSDTEAFF; CDR3 DNA: TGTGCCAGCAGTTTGGCGGGGGGCTCGGACACTGAAGCTTTCTTT
V gene: TRBV19; J gene: TRBJ1-5; clone size: .; D gene: .; CDR3 protein: CASQRQDIPQPQHF; CDR3 DNA: TGTGCCAGCCAGAGACAGGATATACCTCAGCCCCAGCATTTT
V gene: TRBV20-1; J gene: TRBJ2-7; clone size: few; D gene: .; CDR3 protein: CSASSSYEQYF; CDR3 DNA: TGCAGTGCTAGTAGCTCCTACGAGCAGTACTTC
V gene: TRBV2; J gene: TRBJ2-3; clone size: .; D gene: .; CDR3 protein: CASSVFGVGTDTQYF; CDR3 DNA: TGTGCCAGCAGTGTCTTCGGGGTCGGCACAGATACGCAGTATTTT
V gene: TRBV4-2; J gene: TRBJ2-5; clone size: .; D gene: .; CDR3 protein: CASSQDRGGQETQYF; CDR3 DNA: TGTGCCAGCAGCCAAGATAGGGGGGGCCAAGAGACCCAGTACTTC
V gene: TRBV30; J gene: TRBJ1-4; clone size: once; D gene: .; CDR3 protein: CAWRWGATNEKLFF; CDR3 DNA: TGTGCCTGGAGGTGGGGAGCAACTAATGAAAAACTGTTTTTT
V gene: TRBV5-1; J gene: TRBJ1-1; clone size: .; D gene: .; CDR3 protein: CASSLHGNTEAFF; CDR3 DNA: TGCGCCAGCAGCTTGCACGGGAACACTGAAGCTTTCTTT
V gene: TRBV11-2; J gene: TRBJ2-1; clone size: .; D gene: TRBD2; CDR3 protein: CASSSLSGSSYNEQFF; CDR3 DNA: TGTGCCAGCAGCTCTCTTAGCGGGAGCTCCTACAATGAGCAGTTCTTC
V gene: TRBV18; J gene: TRBJ2-7; clone size: .; D gene: TRBD1; CDR3 protein: CASSPGQGKPYEQYF; CDR3 DNA: TGTGCCAGCTCACCGGGACAGGGGAAGCCCTACGAGCAGTACTTC
V gene: TRBV5-4; J gene: TRBJ1-2; clone size: .; D gene: .; CDR3 protein: CASSLDRAYGYTF; CDR3 DNA: TGTGCCAGCAGCTTGGACAGGGCCTATGGCTACACCTTC
V gene: TRBV19; J gene: TRBJ2-3; clone size: .; D gene: TRBD2; CDR3 protein: CASSPTSGTDTQYF; CDR3 DNA: TGTGCCAGTTCCCCCACTAGCGGCACAGATACGCAGTATTTT
V gene: TRBV27; J gene: TRBJ1-2; clone size: once; D gene: TRBD1; CDR3 protein: CASSLRAPFDRAYGYTF; CDR3 DNA: TGTGCCAGCAGTTTAAGGGCCCCATTCGACAGGGCCTATGGCTACACCTTC
V gene: TRBV5-1; J gene: TRBJ2-7; clone size: .; D gene: TRBD1; CDR3 protein: CASSLAGTGVHMAYEQYF; CDR3 DNA: TGCGCCAGCAGCCTGGCCGGGACAGGTGTCCATATGGCCTACGAGCAGTACTTC
V gene: TRBV11-2; J gene: TRBJ2-3; clone size: .; D gene: .; CDR3 protein: CASSIRARGETDTQYF; CDR3 DNA: TGTGCCAGCAGCATACGAGCGAGGGGGGAAACAGATACGCAGTATTTT
V gene: TRBV11-2; J gene: TRBJ2-1; clone size: .; D gene: TRBD2; CDR3 protein: CASGPGTSGGAEQFF; CDR3 DNA: TGTGCCAGCGGCCCCGGGACTAGCGGGGGGGCTGAGCAGTTCTTC
V gene: TRBV18; J gene: TRBJ2-7; clone size: .; D gene: .; CDR3 protein: CASSRTAETYEQYF; CDR3 DNA: TGTGCCAGCTCAAGGACAGCTGAGACCTACGAGCAGTACTTC